These 14 T cell receptor beta chains were sequenced from one sample in a study of shared clonotypes between healthy human individuals. The data were produced by immunoSEQ multiplex PCR, yet TCRdb's version contains in-frame clones alone and is incomplete. The sample has 2 million to 3 million clones; 93% are singletons. The specimen was naive CD4+ T cells from PBMCs. Subset here: CD45RA+ positively selected. These receptors all come from a man between 18 and 35 years old in good health. Some clones in this sample may be carry-over from other donors' samples.

This chain links TRBV30 with TRBJ1-2, with D perhaps TRBD1 (5 bases). The CDR3 covers 16 residues. V was pared by 4 bases and J by 4 bases, with 22 bases between. Germline assignment: CDR1 GTSNPN and CDR2 SVGIG (reference sequence). The CDR3 spells CAWKFLGHSLGYGYTF. The CDR3 DNA is TGTGCCTGGAAATTCCTAGGACACTCCCTGGGCTATGGCTACACCTTC. Combining the CDR3 with reference TRBV30 and TRBJ1-2 gives the whole variable domain SQTIHQWPATLVQPVGSPLSLECTVEGTSNPNLYWYRQAAGRGLQLLFYSVGIGQISSEVPQNLSASRPQDRQFILSSKKLLLSDSGFYLCAWKFLGHSLGYGYTFGSGTRLTVV.

The gene calls are TRBV5-1 and TRBJ1-2; TRBD1 might be the D (5 bases). Per germline, CDR1 SGHRS and CDR2 YFSETQ. CDR3 length: 15 amino acids. The ends were cut back, 4 bases at V and 4 bases at J, with 17 bases in the middle. CDR3 in amino acids: CASSPGLAGTYGYTF. For the CDR3, the DNA is TGCGCCAGCAGCCCCGGACTTGCGGGGACCTATGGCTACACCTTC.

The J gene is TRBJ1-4, the V gene TRBV4-1; 9 nucleotides match TRBD1. J lost 5 bases, V lost 2 bases, and 6 bases had no gene match. The germline CDR1 and CDR2 sequences are MGHRA and YSYEKL. CDR3 length equals 16 residues. The CDR3 DNA is TGCGCCAGCAGCCAAACGAGACAGGGGGAAAATGAAAAACTGTTTTTT. It translates to CASSQTRQGENEKLFF.

The gene calls are TRBV28 and TRBJ2-5, with a possible D match to TRBD2 (6 bases). Germline lookup yields CDR1 MDHEN and CDR2 SYDVKM. The CDR3 has 14 amino acids. V was clipped by 2 bases and J by 4 bases, with 11 bases between them. CDR3 region: CASSLRLGTETQYF. The CDR3 DNA sequence: TGTGCCAGCAGTTTACGACTAGGTACAGAGACCCAGTACTTC.

This sequence joins TRBV5-6 and TRBJ2-1, with 12 bases fitting TRBD2. Germline trimming cut 3 bases from V and 7 bases from J; bases unmatched to any gene: 5. CDR3 length: 15 amino acids. CDR1 and CDR2 (germline): SGHDT, YYEEEE. The CDR3 is CASSSGLAGYNEQFF. Written as DNA, the CDR3 is TGTGCCAGCAGCTCAGGACTAGCGGGATATAATGAGCAGTTCTTC.

V gene TRBV6-1 combines with J gene TRBJ1-3, with D possibly being TRBD1 (6 bases). There are 13 residues in the CDR3. With 6 bases removed from V and 4 bases from J, the gap between germline ends came to 10 bases. From germline, CDR1 is MNHNS and CDR2 SASEGT. CDR3: CASRNTGGNTIYF. CDR3 nucleotide sequence: TGTGCCAGCAGAAACACAGGGGGAAACACCATATATTTT.

This clone was seen only a few times. The same CDR3 is also encoded by other DNA sequences in this sample. The V call is TRBV28, the J call TRBJ1-4, with 8 bases aligning to TRBD1. This CDR3 region has 14 residues. CDR1 MDHEN and CDR2 SYDVKM come from the germline V gene. V shed 4 bases and J 11 bases; nucleotides not matched to a gene: 9. The CDR3: CASSSGQAGEKLFF. The CDR3 nucleotides read TGTGCCAGCAGTTCGGGACAGGCCGGTGAGAAACTGTTTTTT.

This clone was detected once. This same CDR3 is encoded by further DNA sequences in the sample. The rearrangement links TRBV7-9 to TRBJ1-1; D not certain. The CDR3 has 13 residues. Trimming removed 1 base from V and 5 bases from J, with 8 bases in between. The germline V gene encodes CDR1 SEHNR and CDR2 FQNEAQ (reference sequence). CDR3 loop: CASSLEGGTEAFF. CDR3 bases: TGTGCCAGCAGCTTAGAGGGTGGTACTGAAGCTTTCTTT.

This chain links TRBV27 with TRBJ2-2; TRBD1 might be the D (7 bases). V gave up 0 bases and J gave up 2 bases, with 13 bases separating them. This CDR3 has 17 residues. From germline, CDR1 is MNHEY and CDR2 SMNVEV (reference sequence). In DNA, the CDR3 is TGTGCCAGCAGTTTATCATGGAGGGGGCAAAACACCGGGGAGCTGTTTTTT. Its protein product is CASSLSWRGQNTGELFF.

The rearrangement links TRBV6-6 to TRBJ2-7; no definite D call. V was cut by 2 bases and J by 6 bases, with 11 bases left in between. Per germline, CDR1 MNHNY and CDR2 SVGAGI (reference sequence). CDR3 length: 13 amino acids. The CDR3 DNA follows: TGTGCCAGCAGTTACCGGCCCAGGTCCGAGCAGTACTTC. This sequence encodes CASSYRPRSEQYF.

DNA for the CDR3: TGTGCCAGCAGTTTAAATCCTTGGGACGTGGTTAGCTCTGGGGCCAACGTCCTGACTTTC. This encodes CASSLNPWDVVSSGANVLTF. The chain joins TRBV27 to TRBJ2-6; D assignment may be TRBD1 or TRBD2 (5 bases each). Trimming took 2 bases from V and 0 from J, leaving 20 bases between them. The germline V gene encodes CDR1 MNHEY and CDR2 SMNVEV (reference sequence). CDR3 length equals 20 residues.

The rearrangement links TRBV11-1 to TRBJ2-5, with D hard to call. V shed 8 bases and J shed 1 base, with 23 bases lying between them. Germline-derived CDR1 and CDR2 are SGHAT and FQDESV (reference sequence). CDR3 size: 17 residues. The CDR3 region has the DNA TGTGCCAGCCGCCTGACCCGGGCCAGCAGAGGCCAAGAGACCCAGTACTTC. Residues: CASRLTRASRGQETQYF.

The rearrangement uses TRBV21-1 and TRBJ1-5. TRBV21-1 is a documented pseudogene. CDR3 length: 17 residues. CDR3 residues: CASSTPEDRRYNQPQHF. The DNA for the CDR3 is TGTGCCAGCAGCACCCCAGAGGACCGACGATACAATCAGCCCCAGCATTTT.

The chain carries TRBV6-1 and TRBJ2-7, with 7 bases that match TRBD2. The V gene's germline CDR1 is MNHNS and CDR2 SASEGT. The V gene end was trimmed by 6 bases and the J gene end by 0 bases; junction bases not matched to a gene: 5. This CDR3 has 14 residues. CDR3 amino acids: CASRSGGNSYEQYF. The CDR3 DNA reads TGTGCCAGCAGGTCGGGGGGAAACTCCTACGAGCAGTACTTC.